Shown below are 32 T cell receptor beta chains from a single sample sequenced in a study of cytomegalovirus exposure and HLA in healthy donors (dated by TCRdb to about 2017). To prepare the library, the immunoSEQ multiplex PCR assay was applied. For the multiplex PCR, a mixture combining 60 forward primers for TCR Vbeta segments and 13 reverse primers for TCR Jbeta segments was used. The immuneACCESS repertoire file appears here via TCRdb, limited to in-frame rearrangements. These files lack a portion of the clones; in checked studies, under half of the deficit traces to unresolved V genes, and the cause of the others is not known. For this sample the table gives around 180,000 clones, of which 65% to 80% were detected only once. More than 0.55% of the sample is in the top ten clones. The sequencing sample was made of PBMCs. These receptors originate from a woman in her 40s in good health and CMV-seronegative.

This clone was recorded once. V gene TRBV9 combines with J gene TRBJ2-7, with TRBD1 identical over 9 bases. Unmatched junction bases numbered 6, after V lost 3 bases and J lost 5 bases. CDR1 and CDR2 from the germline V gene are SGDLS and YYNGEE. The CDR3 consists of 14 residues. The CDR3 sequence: CASSGGTGWNEQYF. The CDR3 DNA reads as TGTGCCAGCAGCGGAGGGACAGGGTGGAACGAGCAGTACTTC.

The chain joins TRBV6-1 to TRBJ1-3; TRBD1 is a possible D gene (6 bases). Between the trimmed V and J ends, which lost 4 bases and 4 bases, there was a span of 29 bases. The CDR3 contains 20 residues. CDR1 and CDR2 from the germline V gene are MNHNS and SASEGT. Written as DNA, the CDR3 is TGTGCCAGCAGTGGGGATTCACCCAACCTGCAGGGGTATACGGGAAACACCATATATTTT. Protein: CASSGDSPNLQGYTGNTIYF.

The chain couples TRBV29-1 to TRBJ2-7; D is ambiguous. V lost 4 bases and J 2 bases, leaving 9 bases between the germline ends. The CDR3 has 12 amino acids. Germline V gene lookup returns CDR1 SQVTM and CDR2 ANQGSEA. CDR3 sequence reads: CSVVVGAYEQYF. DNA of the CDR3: TGCAGCGTTGTAGTCGGAGCCTACGAGCAGTACTTC.

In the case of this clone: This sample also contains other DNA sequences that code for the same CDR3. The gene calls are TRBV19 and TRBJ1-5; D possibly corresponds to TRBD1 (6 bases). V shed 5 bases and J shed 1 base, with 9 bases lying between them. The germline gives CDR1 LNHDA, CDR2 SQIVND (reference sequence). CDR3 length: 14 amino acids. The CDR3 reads CASSLTGSNQPQHF. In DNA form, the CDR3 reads TGTGCCAGTAGTTTGACAGGCAGCAATCAGCCCCAGCATTTT.

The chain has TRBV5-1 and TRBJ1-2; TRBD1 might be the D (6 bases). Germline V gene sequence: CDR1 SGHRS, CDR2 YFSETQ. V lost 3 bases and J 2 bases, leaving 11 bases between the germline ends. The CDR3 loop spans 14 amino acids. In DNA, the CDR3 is TGCGCCAGCAGCTCGCTCCAGGGGAACTATGGCTACACCTTC. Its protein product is CASSSLQGNYGYTF.

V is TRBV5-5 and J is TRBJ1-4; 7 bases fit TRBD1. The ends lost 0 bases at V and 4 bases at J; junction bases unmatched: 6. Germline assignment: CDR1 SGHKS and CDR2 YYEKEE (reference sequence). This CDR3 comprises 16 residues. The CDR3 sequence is CASSLDRDRINEKLFF. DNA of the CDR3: TGTGCCAGCAGCTTGGATCGGGACAGAATTAATGAAAAACTGTTTTTT. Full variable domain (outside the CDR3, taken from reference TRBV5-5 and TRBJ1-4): DAGVTQSPTHLIKTRGQQVTLRCSPISGHKSVSWYQQVLGQGPQFIFQYYEKEERGRGNFPDRFSARQFPNYSSELNVNALLLGDSALYLCASSLDRDRINEKLFFGSGTQLSVL.

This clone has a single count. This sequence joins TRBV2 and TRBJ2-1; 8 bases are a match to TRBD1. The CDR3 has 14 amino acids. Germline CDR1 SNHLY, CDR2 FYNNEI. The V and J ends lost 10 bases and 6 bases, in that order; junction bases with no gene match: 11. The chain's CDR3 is CATRKDRVGNEQFF. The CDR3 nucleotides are TGTGCCACCCGGAAGGACAGGGTAGGCAATGAGCAGTTCTTC.

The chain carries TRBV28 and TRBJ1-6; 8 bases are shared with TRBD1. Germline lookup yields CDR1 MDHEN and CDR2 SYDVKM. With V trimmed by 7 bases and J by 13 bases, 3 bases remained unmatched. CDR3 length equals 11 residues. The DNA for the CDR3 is TGTGCCAGCACCACAGGGGGGCCCCTCCACTTT. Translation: CASTTGGPLHF.

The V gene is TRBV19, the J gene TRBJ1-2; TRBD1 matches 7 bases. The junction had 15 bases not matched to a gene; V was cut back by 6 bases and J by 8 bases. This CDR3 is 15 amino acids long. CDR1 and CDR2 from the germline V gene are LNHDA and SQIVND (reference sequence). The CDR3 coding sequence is TGTGCCAGTAGCGAGGGGGCTCGGGGCTCTGGCGGCTACACCTTC. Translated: CASSEGARGSGGYTF.

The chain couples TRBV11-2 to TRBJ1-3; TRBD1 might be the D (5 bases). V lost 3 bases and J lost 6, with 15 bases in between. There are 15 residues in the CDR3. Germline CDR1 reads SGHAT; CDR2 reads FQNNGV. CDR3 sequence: CASSLSGRAENTIYF. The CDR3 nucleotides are TGTGCCAGCAGCTTGTCAGGCAGGGCGGAAAACACCATATATTTT.

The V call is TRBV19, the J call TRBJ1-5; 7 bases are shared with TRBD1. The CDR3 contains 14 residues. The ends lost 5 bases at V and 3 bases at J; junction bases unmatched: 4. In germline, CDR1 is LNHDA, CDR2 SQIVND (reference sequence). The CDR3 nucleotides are TGTGCCAGTAGTCCAGGGGGGTCCAATCAGCCCCAGCATTTT. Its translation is CASSPGGSNQPQHF. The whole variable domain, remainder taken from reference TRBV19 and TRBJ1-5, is DGGITQSPKYLFRKEGQNVTLSCEQNLNHDAMYWYRQDPGQGLRLIYYSQIVNDFQKGDIAEGYSVSREKKESFPLTVTSAQKNPTAFYLCASSPGGSNQPQHFGDGTRLSIL.

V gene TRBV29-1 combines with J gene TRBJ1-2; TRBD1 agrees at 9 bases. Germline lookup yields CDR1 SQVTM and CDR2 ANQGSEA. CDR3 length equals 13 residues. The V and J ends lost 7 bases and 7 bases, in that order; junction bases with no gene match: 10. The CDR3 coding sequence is TGCAGCGCAAAGACAGGGGGAAGCGGTGGCTACACCTTC. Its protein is CSAKTGGSGGYTF.

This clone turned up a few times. The DNA of the CDR3 is TGTGCCAGCAGTATCCAGGGAGGGTACACTGAAGCTTTCTTT. Protein sequence: CASSIQGGYTEAFF. The chain carries TRBV6-5 and TRBJ1-1; D possibly corresponds to TRBD1 (5 bases). Germline CDR1 MNHEY, CDR2 SVGAGI. Trimming removed 5 bases from V and 3 bases from J, with 13 bases in between. This CDR3 has 14 amino acids.

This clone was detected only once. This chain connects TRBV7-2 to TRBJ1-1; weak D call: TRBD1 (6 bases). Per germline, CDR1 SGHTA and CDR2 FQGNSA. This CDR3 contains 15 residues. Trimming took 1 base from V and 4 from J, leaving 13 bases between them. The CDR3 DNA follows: TGTGCCAGCAGCTTAGTCCCCGTACAGGGCACTGAAGCTTTCTTT. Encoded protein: CASSLVPVQGTEAFF.

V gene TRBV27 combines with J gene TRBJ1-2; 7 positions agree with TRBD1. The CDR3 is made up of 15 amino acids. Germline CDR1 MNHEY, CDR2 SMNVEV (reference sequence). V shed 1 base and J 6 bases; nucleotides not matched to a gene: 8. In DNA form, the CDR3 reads TGTGCCAGCAGTTTATATTGGACAGGCCCCGATGGCTACACCTTC. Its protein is CASSLYWTGPDGYTF.

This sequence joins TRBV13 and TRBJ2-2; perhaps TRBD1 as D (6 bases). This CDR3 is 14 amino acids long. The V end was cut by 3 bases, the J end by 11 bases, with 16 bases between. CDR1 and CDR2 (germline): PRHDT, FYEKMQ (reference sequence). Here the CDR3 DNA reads TGTGCCAGCAGCTTGGGAAACAGGGTTGCCGAGCTGTTTTTT. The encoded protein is CASSLGNRVAELFF.

DNA of the CDR3: TGTGCCAGCAGCTTAGTTAGCGGGAACACTGAAGCTTTCTTT. It codes for CASSLVSGNTEAFF. The gene calls are TRBV7-9 and TRBJ1-1; D uncertain. CDR1 is SEHNR, CDR2 FQNEAQ, per germline (reference sequence). The CDR3 extends over 14 amino acids. V gave up 1 base and J gave up 1 base, with 7 bases separating them.

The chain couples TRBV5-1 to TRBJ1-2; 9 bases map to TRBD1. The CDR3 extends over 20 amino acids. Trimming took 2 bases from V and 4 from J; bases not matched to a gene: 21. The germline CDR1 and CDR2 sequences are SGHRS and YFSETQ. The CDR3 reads CASSLVLGLRDRDQSYGYTF. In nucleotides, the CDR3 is TGCGCCAGCAGCTTAGTCCTAGGTCTTCGGGACAGGGACCAAAGCTATGGCTACACCTTC.

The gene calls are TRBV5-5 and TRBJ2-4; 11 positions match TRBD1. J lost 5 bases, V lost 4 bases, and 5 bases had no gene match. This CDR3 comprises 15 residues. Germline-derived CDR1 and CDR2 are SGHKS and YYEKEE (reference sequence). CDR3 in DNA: TGTGCCAGCAGCCTCGGGACAGGGGGGGAAAACATTCAGTACTTC. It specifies CASSLGTGGENIQYF. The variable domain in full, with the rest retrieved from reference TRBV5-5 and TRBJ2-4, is DAGVTQSPTHLIKTRGQQVTLRCSPISGHKSVSWYQQVLGQGPQFIFQYYEKEERGRGNFPDRFSARQFPNYSSELNVNALLLGDSALYLCASSLGTGGENIQYFGAGTRLSVL.

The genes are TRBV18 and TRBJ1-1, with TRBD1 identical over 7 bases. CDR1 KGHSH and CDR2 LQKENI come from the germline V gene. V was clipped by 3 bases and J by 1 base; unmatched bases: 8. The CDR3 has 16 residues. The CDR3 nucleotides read TGTGCCAGCTCACCCCTTCCACAGGGGAAGAACACTGAAGCTTTCTTT. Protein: CASSPLPQGKNTEAFF.

DNA of the CDR3: TGTGCCAGCAGCTTAAAAGGAGGTGGGCAGGAGAACACCGGGGAGCTGTTTTTT. Its protein product is CASSLKGGGQENTGELFF. The chain uses TRBV7-3 and TRBJ2-2; TRBD2 might be the D (5 bases). Germline lookup yields CDR1 SGHTA and CDR2 FQGTGA. Trimming removed 1 base at V and 1 base at J, with 16 bases between. This CDR3 is built from 18 residues.

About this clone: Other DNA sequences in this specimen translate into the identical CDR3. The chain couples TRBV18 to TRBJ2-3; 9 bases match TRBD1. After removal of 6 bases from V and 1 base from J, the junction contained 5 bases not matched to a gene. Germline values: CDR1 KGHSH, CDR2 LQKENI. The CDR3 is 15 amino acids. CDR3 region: CASSPRQGGTDTQYF. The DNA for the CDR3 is TGTGCCAGCTCCCCTAGACAGGGGGGCACAGATACGCAGTATTTT.

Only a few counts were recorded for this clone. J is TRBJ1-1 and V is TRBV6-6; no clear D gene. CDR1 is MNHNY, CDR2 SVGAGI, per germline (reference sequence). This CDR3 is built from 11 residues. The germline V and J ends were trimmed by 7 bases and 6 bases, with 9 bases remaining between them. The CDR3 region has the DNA TGTGCCAGCAACGAGAGAGCTGAAGCTTTCTTT. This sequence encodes CASNERAEAFF.

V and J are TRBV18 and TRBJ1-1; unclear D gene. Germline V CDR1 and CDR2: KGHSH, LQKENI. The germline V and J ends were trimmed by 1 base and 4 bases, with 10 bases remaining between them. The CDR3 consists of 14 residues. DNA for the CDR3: TGTGCCAGCTCACCACAGGGAGGAGGCACTGAAGCTTTCTTT. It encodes CASSPQGGGTEAFF.

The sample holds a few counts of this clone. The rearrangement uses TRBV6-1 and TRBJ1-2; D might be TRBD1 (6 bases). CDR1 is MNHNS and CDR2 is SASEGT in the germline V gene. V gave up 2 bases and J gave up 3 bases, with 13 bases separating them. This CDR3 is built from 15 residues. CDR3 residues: CASSEYQGFDYGYTF. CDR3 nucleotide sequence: TGTGCCAGCAGTGAATATCAGGGGTTTGACTATGGCTACACCTTC.

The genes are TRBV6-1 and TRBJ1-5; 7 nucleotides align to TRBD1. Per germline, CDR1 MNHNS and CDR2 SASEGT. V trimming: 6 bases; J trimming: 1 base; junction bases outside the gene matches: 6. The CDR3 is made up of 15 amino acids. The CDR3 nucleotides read TGTGCCAGCAGGGTATCGACAGGGAGCAATCAGCCCCAGCATTTT. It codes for CASRVSTGSNQPQHF.

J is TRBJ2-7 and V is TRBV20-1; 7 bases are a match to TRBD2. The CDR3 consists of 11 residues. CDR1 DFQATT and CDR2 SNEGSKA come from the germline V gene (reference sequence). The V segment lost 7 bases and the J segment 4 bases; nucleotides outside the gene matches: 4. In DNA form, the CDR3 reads TGCAGTGGGGCGGGAGTATACGAGCAGTACTTC. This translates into CSGAGVYEQYF.

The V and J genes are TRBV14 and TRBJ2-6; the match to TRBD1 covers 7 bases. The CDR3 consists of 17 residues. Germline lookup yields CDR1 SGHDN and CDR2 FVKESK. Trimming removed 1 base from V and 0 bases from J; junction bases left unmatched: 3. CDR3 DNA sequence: TGTGCCAGCAGCCAAGCGACAGGGTTCTCTGGGGCCAACGTCCTGACTTTC. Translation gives CASSQATGFSGANVLTF.

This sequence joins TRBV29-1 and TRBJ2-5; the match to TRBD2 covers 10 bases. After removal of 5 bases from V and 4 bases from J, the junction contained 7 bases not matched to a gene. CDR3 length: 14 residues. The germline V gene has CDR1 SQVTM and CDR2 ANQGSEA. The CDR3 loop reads CSVTPGLARETQYF. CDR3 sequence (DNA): TGCAGCGTTACGCCGGGACTAGCGAGAGAGACCCAGTACTTC.

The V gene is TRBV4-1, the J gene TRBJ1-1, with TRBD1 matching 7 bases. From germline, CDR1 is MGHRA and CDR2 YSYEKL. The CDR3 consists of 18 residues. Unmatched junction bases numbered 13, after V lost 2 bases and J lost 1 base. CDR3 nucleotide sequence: TGCGCCAGCAGCCAACTCGGTCTTGCGACAGGGCGGAACACTGAAGCTTTCTTT. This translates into CASSQLGLATGRNTEAFF.

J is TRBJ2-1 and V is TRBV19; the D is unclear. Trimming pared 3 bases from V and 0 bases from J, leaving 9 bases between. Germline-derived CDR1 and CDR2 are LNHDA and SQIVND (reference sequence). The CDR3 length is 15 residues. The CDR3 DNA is TGTGCCAGTAGTATTGACATTCGCTCCTACAATGAGCAGTTCTTC. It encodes CASSIDIRSYNEQFF.

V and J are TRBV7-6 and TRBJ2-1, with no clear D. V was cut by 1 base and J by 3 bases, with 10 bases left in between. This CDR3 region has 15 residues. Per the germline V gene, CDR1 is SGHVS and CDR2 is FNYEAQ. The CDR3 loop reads CASSLGREDYNEQFF. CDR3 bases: TGTGCCAGCAGCTTAGGCCGAGAAGACTACAATGAGCAGTTCTTC. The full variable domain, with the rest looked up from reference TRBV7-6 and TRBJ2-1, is GAGVSQSPRYKVTKRGQDVALRCDPISGHVSLYWYRQALGQGPEFLTYFNYEAQQDKSGLPNDRFSAERPEGSISTLTIQRTEQRDSAMYRCASSLGREDYNEQFFGPGTRLTVL.